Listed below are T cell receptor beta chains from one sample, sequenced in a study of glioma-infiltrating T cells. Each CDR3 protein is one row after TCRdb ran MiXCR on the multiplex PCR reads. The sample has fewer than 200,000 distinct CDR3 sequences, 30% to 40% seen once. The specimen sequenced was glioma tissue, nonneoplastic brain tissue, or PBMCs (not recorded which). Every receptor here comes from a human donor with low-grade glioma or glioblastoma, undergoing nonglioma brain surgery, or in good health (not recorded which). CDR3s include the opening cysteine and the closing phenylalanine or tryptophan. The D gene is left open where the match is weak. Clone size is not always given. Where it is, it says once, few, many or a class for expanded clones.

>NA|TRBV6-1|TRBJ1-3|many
TGTGCCAGCAGCCCAAGGGGGGCAACTGGAAACACCATATATTTT
CASSPRGATGNTIYF
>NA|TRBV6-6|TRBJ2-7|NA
TGTGCCAGAGGTAGACTCTACGGGCAGTACTTC
CARGRLYGQYF
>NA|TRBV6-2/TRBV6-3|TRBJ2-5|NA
TGTGCAAGTGCGGGTCGGCGGTACTTC
CASAGRRYF
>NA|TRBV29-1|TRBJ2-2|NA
TGCAGCGTTGAAGCGGCCACAAGCAACACCGGGGAGCTGTTTTTT
CSVEAATSNTGELFF
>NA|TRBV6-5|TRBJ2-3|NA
TGTGCCAGCAACCTTCTGAGCACAGATACGAAGTATTTT
CASNLLSTDTKYF
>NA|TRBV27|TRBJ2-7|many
TGTGCCAGCGGCCGGCTCTCCTACGAGCAGTACTTC
CASGRLSYEQYF
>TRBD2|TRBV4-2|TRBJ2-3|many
TGTGCCAGCAGCAACCCTAGCGGGAGGGCTACAGATACGCAGTATTTT
CASSNPSGRATDTQYF
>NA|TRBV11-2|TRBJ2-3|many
TGTGCCAGCAGCCATCTCGAGGTCACAGATACGCAGTATTTT
CASSHLEVTDTQYF
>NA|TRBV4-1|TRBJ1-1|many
TGCGCCAGCAGCCAACAACCCCTGGGGAACACTGAAGCTTTCTTT
CASSQQPLGNTEAFF
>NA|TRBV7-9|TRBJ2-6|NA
TGTGCCAGCAGCTTAGAGGCCAACGTCCTGACTTTC
CASSLEANVLTF
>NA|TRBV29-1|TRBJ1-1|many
TGCAGCGTTGAACGGGCGCAGAGAAACACTGAAGCTTTCTTT
CSVERAQRNTEAFF
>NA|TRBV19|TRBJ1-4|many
TGTGCCAGTAGTATCCGCGGGGGTAATGAAAAACTGTTTTTT
CASSIRGGNEKLFF
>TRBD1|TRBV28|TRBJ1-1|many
TGTGCCAGCAGTCGAGGGGGCTCGGACACTGAAGCTTTCTTT
CASSRGGSDTEAFF
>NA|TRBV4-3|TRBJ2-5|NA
TGCGCCAGCAGCCAAAATCCGGGGCTCCAAGAGACCCAGCACTTC
CASSQNPGLQETQHF
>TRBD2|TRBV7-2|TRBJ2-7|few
TGTGCCAGCAGCCCCGGACTAGCGGGCCTAAACTCCTACGAGCAGTACTTC
CASSPGLAGLNSYEQYF
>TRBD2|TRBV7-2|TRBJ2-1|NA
TGTGCCAAGGGGCGGGAGAGCTCCTACAATGAGAAGTTCTTC
CAKGRESSYNEKFF
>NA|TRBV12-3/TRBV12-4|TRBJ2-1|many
TGTGCCAGCAGTTTGACGGACGGATTTGGGCAGTTCTTC
CASSLTDGFGQFF
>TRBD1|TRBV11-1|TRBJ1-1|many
TGTGCCAGCAGCTTAGAGACAGGGGTTACTGAAGCTTTCTTT
CASSLETGVTEAFF
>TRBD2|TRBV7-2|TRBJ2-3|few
TGTGCCAGCAGCTCGGGACTAGCGGCGGGCACAGATACGCAGTATTTT
CASSSGLAAGTDTQYF
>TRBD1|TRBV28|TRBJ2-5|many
TGTGCCAGCAGACCCGACAGGGGGCTGGAGACCCAGTACTTC
CASRPDRGLETQYF
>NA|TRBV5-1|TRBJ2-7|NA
TGCGCCAGCAGCAGTGGGGGTATGGACGAGCAGTACTTC
CASSSGGMDEQYF
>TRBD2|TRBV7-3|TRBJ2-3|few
TGTGCCAGCAGCTTGGCTAGCGGAGGTGCAGATACGCAGTATTTT
CASSLASGGADTQYF
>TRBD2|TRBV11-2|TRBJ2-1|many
TGTGCCAGCAGCTTAGATGCTAGCGGGAGGTTATATGAGCAGTTCTTC
CASSLDASGRLYEQFF
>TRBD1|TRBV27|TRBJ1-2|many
TGTGCCAGCAGATCCGGACAGGGTTACTATGGCTACACCTTC
CASRSGQGYYGYTF
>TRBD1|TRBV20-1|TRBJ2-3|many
TGCAGTGCTAGGAGGACAGGGAGGACAGATACGCAGTATTTT
CSARRTGRTDTQYF
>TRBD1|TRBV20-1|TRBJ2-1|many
TGCAGTGCTAGAGTCCACCAGGGGGCCTCCTACAATGAGCAGTTCTTC
CSARVHQGASYNEQFF
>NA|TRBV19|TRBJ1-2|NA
TGTGCCAGTACCCAAGTCGGGATTGGCTACACCTTC
CASTQVGIGYTF
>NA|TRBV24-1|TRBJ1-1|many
TGTGCCACCACCCCCGCGGAAAACACTGAAGCTTTCTTT
CATTPAENTEAFF
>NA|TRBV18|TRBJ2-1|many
TGTGCCAGCTCACCCCCCACCGGTCAGCGCAATGAGCAGTTCTTC
CASSPPTGQRNEQFF